A single sample is the source of the 11 T cell receptor beta chains below, sequenced in a study of CD8 T cells in ankylosing spondylitis. TCRdb ran MiXCR on the 5' RACE reads and lists one entry per CDR3 protein. The sample records 200,000 or so distinct CDR3 sequences, 13% being singletons. Sample: blood, either unsorted or a sorted T cell fraction (not recorded which). The receptors were gathered from a female donor with ankylosing spondylitis or in good health (not recorded which).

The chain is built from TRBV2 and TRBJ2-2; 12 bases are a match to TRBD2. Trimming cost V 0 bases and J 4 bases; bases outside gene matches: 9. CDR1 is SNHLY and CDR2 is FYNNEI in the germline V gene. There are 19 residues in the CDR3. This CDR3 is CASSEALAGGPDGTGELFF. The DNA of the CDR3 is TGTGCCAGCAGTGAAGCGCTAGCGGGAGGGCCGGATGGCACCGGGGAGCTGTTTTTT. The whole variable domain, remainder taken from reference TRBV2 and TRBJ2-2, is EPEVTQTPSHQVTQMGQEVILRCVPISNHLYFYWYRQILGQKVEFLVSFYNNEISEKSEIFDDQFSVERPDGSNFTLKIRSTKLEDSAMYFCASSEALAGGPDGTGELFFGEGSRLTVL.

In its sample, this clonotype was seen many times. The V gene is TRBV5-1, the J gene TRBJ2-7, with 7 bases matching TRBD1. The length of the CDR3 is 12 residues. V lost 2 bases, J lost 6 bases, and 2 bases stayed unmatched. Germline values: CDR1 SGHRS, CDR2 YFSETQ. As DNA, the CDR3 is TGCGCCAGCAGCTTCGACAGGGCCGAGCAGTACTTC. As protein: CASSFDRAEQYF.

This clonotype occurred many times. The genes are TRBV12-3 or TRBV12-4 and TRBJ1-5; D not certain. CDR3 size: 14 residues. Trimming removed 4 bases from V and 3 bases from J, with 10 bases in between. The CDR3 reads CASSSKENNQPQHF. The CDR3 coding sequence is TGTGCCAGCAGTTCAAAAGAGAACAATCAGCCCCAGCATTTT.

The chain uses TRBV12-3 or TRBV12-4 and TRBJ2-1, with no clear D. The CDR3 runs 12 residues. The V gene lost 5 bases and the J gene lost 8 bases, with 10 bases spanning the gap. CDR3 protein: CASSRVLDEQFF. The CDR3 region has the DNA TGTGCCAGCAGTCGGGTACTCGATGAGCAGTTCTTC.

This clonotype was recorded at least ten times. J is TRBJ1-2 and V is TRBV27, with 7 bases lining up with TRBD1. Trimming cost V 6 bases and J 4 bases; bases outside gene matches: 11. The CDR3 runs 15 residues. The V gene's germline CDR1 is MNHEY and CDR2 SMNVEV (reference sequence). CDR3 protein: CASSLGGDRTYGYTF. As DNA, the CDR3 is TGTGCCAGCAGCCTAGGGGGGGACAGAACCTATGGCTACACCTTC.

V usage is TRBV6-1 and J usage is TRBJ2-1; TRBD1 matches at 7 bases. With V trimmed by 5 bases and J by 4 bases, 8 bases remained unmatched. CDR3 length: 15 residues. The germline gives CDR1 MNHNS, CDR2 SASEGT. The CDR3 nucleotides read TGTGCCAGCAGTCCTACAGGGGTAGGATACAATGAGCAGTTCTTC. Amino acid sequence: CASSPTGVGYNEQFF.

This sequence joins TRBV20-1 and TRBJ2-7; 7 bases are a match to TRBD1. The trim removed 1 base at V and 3 bases at J, leaving 12 bases unmatched. CDR1 is DFQATT, CDR2 SNEGSKA, per germline (reference sequence). The CDR3 runs 16 residues. DNA for the CDR3: TGCAGTGCTAGAGCACCCACCGGACAGGCCATCTACGAGCAGTACTTC. Protein: CSARAPTGQAIYEQYF.

This clonotype came up many times. The chain has TRBV20-1 and TRBJ2-5, with TRBD2 matching 8 bases. V trimming: 5 bases; J trimming: 2 bases; junction bases outside the gene matches: 7. CDR1 and CDR2 (germline): DFQATT, SNEGSKA (reference sequence). The CDR3 is made up of 14 amino acids. CDR3 loop: CSALERELQETQYF. In nucleotides, the CDR3 is TGCAGTGCTCTTGAGCGGGAGTTACAAGAGACCCAGTACTTC.

The J gene is TRBJ2-5, the V gene TRBV7-7; 8 bases align to TRBD2. The junction had 8 bases not matched to a gene; V was cut back by 1 base and J by 1 base. This CDR3 is 17 amino acids long. Germline CDR1 SSHAT, CDR2 FNYEAQ (reference sequence). CDR3 DNA: TGTGCCAGCAGCTTAGGGGCTGCGGGAGGATTCCAAGAGACCCAGTACTTC. Amino acid sequence: CASSLGAAGGFQETQYF. Using reference TRBV7-7 and TRBJ2-5 for the parts outside the CDR3, the full variable domain is GAGVSQSPRYKVTKRGQDVTLRCDPISSHATLYWYQQALGQGPEFLTYFNYEAQPDKSGLPSDRFSAERPEGSISTLTIQRTEQRDSAMYRCASSLGAAGGFQETQYFGPGTRLLVL.

The chain joins TRBV4-2 to TRBJ2-3; 10 nucleotides match TRBD2. The CDR3 sequence is 15 residues long. V shed 0 bases and J 6 bases; nucleotides not matched to a gene: 3. Germline V CDR1 and CDR2: LGHNA, YNFKEQ. The chain's CDR3 is CASSQELLAGDTQYF. The DNA for the CDR3 is TGTGCCAGCAGCCAAGAGCTACTAGCGGGGGATACGCAGTATTTT.

In its sample, this clonotype was seen many times. This rearrangement joins TRBV6-5 to TRBJ2-7; D not certain. Per the germline V gene, CDR1 is MNHEY and CDR2 is SVGAGI. V dropped 6 bases and J dropped 7 bases, with 22 bases sitting between them. This CDR3 contains 15 residues. Here the CDR3 DNA reads TGTGCCAGCAGCCCACTCGAGCCCACCACCCAAGAGCAGTACTTC. Encoded protein: CASSPLEPTTQEQYF.